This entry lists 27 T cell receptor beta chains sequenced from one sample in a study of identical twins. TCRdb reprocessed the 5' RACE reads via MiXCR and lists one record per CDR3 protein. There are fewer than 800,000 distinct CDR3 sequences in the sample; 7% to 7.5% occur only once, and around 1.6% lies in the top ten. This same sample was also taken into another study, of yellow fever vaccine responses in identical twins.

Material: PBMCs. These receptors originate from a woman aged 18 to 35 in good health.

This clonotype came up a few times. For the CDR3, the DNA is TGCAGCGTTTCCCCTCGGCTAGCCATCGAAGAGACCCAGTACTTC. Translating it yields CSVSPRLAIEETQYF. The chain couples TRBV29-1 to TRBJ2-5; the D gene is possibly TRBD2 (5 bases). CDR1 is SQVTM and CDR2 is ANQGSEA in the germline V gene. The CDR3 sequence is 15 residues long. Trimming left V 5 bases short and J 3 bases short, with 19 bases between.

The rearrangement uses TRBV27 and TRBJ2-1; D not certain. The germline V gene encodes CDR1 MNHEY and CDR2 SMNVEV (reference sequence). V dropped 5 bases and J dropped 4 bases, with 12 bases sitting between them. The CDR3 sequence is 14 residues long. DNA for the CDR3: TGTGCCAGCAGTACTCCGGGCACTTACAATGAGCAGTTCTTC. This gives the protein CASSTPGTYNEQFF.

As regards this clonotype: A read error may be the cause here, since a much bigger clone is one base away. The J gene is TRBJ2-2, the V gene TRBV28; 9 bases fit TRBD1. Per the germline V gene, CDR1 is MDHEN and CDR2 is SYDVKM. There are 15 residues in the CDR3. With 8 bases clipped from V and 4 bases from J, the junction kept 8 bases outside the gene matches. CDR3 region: CASYTGTGSTGELFF. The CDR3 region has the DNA TGTGCCAGCTATACCGGGACAGGGTCCACCGGGGAGCTGTTTTTT.

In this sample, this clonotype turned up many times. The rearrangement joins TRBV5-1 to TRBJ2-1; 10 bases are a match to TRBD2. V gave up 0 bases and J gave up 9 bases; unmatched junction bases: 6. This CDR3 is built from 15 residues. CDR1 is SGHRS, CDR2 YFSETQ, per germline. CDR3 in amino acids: CASSLDLAGAVEQFF. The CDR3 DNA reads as TGCGCCAGCAGCTTGGACCTAGCGGGAGCAGTTGAGCAGTTCTTC.

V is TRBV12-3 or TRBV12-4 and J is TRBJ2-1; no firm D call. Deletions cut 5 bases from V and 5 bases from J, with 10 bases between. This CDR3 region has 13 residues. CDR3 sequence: CASSRDLDNEQFF. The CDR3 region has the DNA TGTGCCAGCAGTCGAGACCTAGACAATGAGCAGTTCTTC.

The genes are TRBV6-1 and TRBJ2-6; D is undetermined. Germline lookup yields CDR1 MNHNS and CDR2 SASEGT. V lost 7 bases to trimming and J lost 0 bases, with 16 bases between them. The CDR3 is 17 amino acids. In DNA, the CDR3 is TGTGCCAGCACCCACCGGGCAGACGGCTCTGGGGCCAACGTCCTGACTTTC. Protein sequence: CASTHRADGSGANVLTF.

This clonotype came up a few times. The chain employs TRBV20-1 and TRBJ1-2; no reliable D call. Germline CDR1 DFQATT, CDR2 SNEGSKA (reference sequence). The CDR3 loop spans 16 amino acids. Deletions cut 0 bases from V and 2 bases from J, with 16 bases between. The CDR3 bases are TGCAGTGCTAGAGATATGAGTCGGGGTAACAACTATGGCTACACCTTC. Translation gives CSARDMSRGNNYGYTF.

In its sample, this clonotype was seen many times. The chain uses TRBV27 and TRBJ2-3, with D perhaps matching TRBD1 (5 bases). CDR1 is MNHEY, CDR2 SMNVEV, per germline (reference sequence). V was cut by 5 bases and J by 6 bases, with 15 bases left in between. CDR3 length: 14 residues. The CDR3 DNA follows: TGTGCCAGCAGTCCCACCAGGGAAAGTGATACGCAGTATTTT. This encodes CASSPTRESDTQYF.

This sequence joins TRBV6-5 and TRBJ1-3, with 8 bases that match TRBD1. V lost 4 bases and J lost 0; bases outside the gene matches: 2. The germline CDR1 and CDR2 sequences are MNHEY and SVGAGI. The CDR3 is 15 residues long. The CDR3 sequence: CASSSGQVSGNTIYF. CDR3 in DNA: TGTGCCAGCAGTTCGGGACAGGTCTCTGGAAACACCATATATTTT.

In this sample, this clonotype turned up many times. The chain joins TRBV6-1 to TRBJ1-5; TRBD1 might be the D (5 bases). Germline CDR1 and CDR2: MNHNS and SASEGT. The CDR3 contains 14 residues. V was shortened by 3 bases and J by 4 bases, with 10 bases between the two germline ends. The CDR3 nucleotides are TGTGCCAGCAGTGAGAAACAGGAAAATCAGCCCCAGCATTTT. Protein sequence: CASSEKQENQPQHF.

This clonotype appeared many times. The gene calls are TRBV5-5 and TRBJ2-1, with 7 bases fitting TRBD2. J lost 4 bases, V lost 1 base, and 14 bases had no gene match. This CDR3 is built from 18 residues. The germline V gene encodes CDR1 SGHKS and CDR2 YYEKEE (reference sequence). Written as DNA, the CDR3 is TGTGCCAGCAGCTTGACACCCCGACTAGCAGCAATTTACAATGAGCAGTTCTTC. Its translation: CASSLTPRLAAIYNEQFF.

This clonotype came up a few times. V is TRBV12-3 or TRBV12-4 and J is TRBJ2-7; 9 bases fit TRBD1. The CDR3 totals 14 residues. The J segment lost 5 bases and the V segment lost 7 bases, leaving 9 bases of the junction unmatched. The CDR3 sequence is CASKPGTGYHEQYF. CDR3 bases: TGTGCCAGCAAACCCGGGACAGGGTACCACGAGCAGTACTTC.

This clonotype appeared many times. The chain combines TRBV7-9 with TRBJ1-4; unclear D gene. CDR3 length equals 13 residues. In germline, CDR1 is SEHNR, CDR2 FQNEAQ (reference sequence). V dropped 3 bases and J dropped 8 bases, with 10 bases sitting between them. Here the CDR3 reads CASSFTSGEKLFF. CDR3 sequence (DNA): TGTGCCAGCAGCTTTACCAGTGGGGAAAAACTGTTTTTT.

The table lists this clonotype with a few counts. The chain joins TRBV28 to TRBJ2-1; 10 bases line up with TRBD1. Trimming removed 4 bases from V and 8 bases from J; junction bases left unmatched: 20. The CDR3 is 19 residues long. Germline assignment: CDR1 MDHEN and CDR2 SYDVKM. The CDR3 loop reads CASSSYLPGQGKRSYEQFF. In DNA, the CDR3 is TGTGCCAGCAGTTCCTACCTTCCGGGACAGGGGAAGAGGAGCTATGAGCAGTTCTTC.

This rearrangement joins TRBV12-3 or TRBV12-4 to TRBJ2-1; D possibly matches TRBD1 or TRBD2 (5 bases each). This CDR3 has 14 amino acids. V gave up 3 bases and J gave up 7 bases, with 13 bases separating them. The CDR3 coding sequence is TGTGCCAGCAGTTTCAAGGGGTCGGGAAATGAGCAGTTCTTC. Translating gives CASSFKGSGNEQFF.

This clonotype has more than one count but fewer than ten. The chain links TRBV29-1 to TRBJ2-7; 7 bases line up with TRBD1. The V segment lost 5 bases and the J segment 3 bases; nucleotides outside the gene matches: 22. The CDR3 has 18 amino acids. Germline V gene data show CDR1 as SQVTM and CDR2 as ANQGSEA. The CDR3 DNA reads TGCAGCGTTCCTTTACCGGATCCAGAGACAGGGCCGTGCTACGAGCAGTACTTC. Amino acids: CSVPLPDPETGPCYEQYF.

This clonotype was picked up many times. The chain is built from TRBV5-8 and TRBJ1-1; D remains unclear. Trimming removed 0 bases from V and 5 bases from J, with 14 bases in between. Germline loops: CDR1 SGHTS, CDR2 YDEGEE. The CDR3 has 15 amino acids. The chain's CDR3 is CASSLVYYSGTEAFF. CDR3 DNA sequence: TGTGCCAGCAGCTTGGTATATTATTCCGGGACTGAAGCTTTCTTT.

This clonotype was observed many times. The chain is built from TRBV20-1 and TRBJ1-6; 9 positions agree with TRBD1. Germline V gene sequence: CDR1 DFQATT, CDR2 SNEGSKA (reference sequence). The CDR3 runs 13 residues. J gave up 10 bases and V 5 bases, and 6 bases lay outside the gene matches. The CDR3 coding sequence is TGCAGTGCTCGTCGGGACAGGGCGTCACCCCTCCACTTT. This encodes CSARRDRASPLHF.

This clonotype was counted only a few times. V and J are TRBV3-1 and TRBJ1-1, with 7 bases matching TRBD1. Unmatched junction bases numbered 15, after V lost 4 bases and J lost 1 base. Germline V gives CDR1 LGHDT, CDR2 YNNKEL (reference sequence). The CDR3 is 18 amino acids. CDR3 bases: TGTGCCAGCAGCCCGGGGGGGGAGGGGGCGGCCCCGAACACTGAAGCTTTCTTT. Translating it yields CASSPGGEGAAPNTEAFF. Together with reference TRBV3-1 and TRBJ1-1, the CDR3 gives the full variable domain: DTAVSQTPKYLVTQMGNDKSIKCEQNLGHDTMYWYKQDSKKFLKIMFSYNNKELIINETVPNRFSPKSPDKAHLNLHINSLELGDSAVYFCASSPGGEGAAPNTEAFFGQGTRLTVV.

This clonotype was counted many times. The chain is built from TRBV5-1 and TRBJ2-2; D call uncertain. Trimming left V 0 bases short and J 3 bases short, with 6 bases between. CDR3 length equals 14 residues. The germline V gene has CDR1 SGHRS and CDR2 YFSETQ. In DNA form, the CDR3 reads TGCGCCAGCAGCTTGGACAGTCACACCGGGGAGCTGTTTTTT. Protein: CASSLDSHTGELFF.

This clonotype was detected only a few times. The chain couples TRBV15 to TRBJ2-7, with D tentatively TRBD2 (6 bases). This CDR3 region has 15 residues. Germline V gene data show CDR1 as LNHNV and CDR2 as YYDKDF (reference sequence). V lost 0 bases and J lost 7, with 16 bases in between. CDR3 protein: CATSRDGGVLGEQYV. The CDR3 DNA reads TGTGCCACCAGCAGAGATGGAGGGGTCTTGGGTGAGCAGTACGTC.

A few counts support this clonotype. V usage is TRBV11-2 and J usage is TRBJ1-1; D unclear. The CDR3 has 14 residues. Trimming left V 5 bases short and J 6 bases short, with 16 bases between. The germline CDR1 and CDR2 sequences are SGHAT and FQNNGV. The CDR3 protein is CASSTTQVTPEAFF. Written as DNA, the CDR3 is TGTGCCAGCAGCACGACCCAGGTCACCCCTGAAGCTTTCTTT.

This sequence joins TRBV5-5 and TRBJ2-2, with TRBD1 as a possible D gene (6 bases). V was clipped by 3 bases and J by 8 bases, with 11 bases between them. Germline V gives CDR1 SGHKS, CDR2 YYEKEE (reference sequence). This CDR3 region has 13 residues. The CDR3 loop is CASSSLGGGELFF. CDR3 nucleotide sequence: TGTGCCAGCAGCTCCTTAGGGGGTGGGGAGCTGTTTTTT.

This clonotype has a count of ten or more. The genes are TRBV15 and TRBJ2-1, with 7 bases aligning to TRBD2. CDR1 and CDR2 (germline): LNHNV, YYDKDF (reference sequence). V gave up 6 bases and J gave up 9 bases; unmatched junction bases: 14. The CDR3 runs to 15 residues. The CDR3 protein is CATRGVVGGSGEQFF. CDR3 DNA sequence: TGTGCCACCAGAGGTGTCGTGGGGGGGTCCGGTGAGCAGTTCTTC.

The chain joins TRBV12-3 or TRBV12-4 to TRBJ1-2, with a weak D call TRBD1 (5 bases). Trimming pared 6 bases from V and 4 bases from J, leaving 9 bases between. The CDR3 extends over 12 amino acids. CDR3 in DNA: TGTGCCAGCAGACCAGGGTTCTATGGCTACACCTTC. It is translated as CASRPGFYGYTF.

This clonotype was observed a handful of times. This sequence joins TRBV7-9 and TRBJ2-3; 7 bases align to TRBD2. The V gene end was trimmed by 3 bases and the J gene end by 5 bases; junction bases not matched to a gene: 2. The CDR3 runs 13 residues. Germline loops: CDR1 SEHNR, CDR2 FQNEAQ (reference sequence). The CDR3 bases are TGTGCCAGCAGCTTCGCGGGAGAAGATACGCAGTATTTT. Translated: CASSFAGEDTQYF.

The CDR3: CASSQTTGGGGELFF. CDR3 nucleotides: TGCGCCAGCAGCCAAACTACAGGGGGCGGCGGGGAGCTGTTTTTT. The V call is TRBV4-1, the J call TRBJ2-2, with 9 bases lining up with TRBD1. Germline lookup yields CDR1 MGHRA and CDR2 YSYEKL. The CDR3 is 15 amino acids. V lost 2 bases, J lost 7 bases, and 5 bases stayed unmatched.